The entry below describes one T cell receptor beta chain. Original handling: Scientists estimated how many nucleated cells there were by amplifying reference gene primers. Using immunoSEQ multiplex PCR, the repertoire was profiled, and TCRdb retains in-frame clones only, with some absent. The D gene and trimming were derived from the DNA, and the V and J assignments and clone size from that table. Of about 24,000 clones listed, about 92% are singletons. The record originates from a study of blood T cell repertoires in COVID-19. Study at large: Material from acute and convalescent COVID-19 was sourced from the United States, Italy and Spain. T cells, B-cell-depleted T cells, or PBMCs provided the cDNA or gDNA that served as material.

The sample consisted of peripheral blood. This sequence originates from a man aged 65-85 years with active COVID-19.

The CDR3 DNA reads TGTGCCTGGAGTGGACAGGGGGGACAGCCCCAGCATTTT. Translation: CAWSGQGGQPQHF. This rearrangement joins TRBV30 to TRBJ1-5, with 9 bases matching TRBD1. Germline trimming cut 1 base from V and 7 bases from J; bases unmatched to any gene: 2. The CDR3 sequence is 13 residues long. Germline V lookup: CDR1 GTSNPN, CDR2 SVGIG (reference sequence).